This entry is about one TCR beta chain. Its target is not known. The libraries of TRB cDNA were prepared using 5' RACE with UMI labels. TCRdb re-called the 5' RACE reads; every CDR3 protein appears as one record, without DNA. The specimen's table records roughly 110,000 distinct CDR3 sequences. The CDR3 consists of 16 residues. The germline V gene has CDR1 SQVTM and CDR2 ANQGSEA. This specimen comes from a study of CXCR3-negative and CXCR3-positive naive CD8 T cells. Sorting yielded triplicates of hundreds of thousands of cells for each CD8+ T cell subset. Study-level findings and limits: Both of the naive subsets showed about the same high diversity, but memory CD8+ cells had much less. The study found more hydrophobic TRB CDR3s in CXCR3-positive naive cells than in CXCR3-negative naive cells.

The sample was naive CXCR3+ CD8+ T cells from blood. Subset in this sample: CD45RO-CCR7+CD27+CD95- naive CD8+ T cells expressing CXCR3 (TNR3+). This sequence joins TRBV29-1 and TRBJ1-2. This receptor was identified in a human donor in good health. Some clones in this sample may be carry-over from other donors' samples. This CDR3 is CSVEAGGASWPYGYTF.